A single T cell receptor beta chain is shown here with its context. The antigen is not known. This specimen belongs to a study of monozygotic twins with inflammatory bowel disease. Regarding the study as a whole: Lower TCRbeta diversity (inverse Simpson) was seen in IBD patients than in healthy co-twins.

Generation of cDNA took place in eight separate reactions per sample. TCRdb reworked the 5' RACE reads into one entry per CDR3 protein, no DNA. There are 210,000 or so distinct CDR3 sequences in the sample, with about 8% held by the top ten. From germline, CDR1 is SGHVS and CDR2 FQNEAQ. The CDR3 runs 14 residues. The rearrangement links TRBV7-8 to TRBJ2-5; TCRdb calls TRBD1, which cannot be checked without DNA. Source material: blood. The sequence was collected from a human donor with ulcerative colitis or Crohn's disease, or a healthy co-twin of an affected twin (not recorded which). CDR3 sequence reads: CASAQGAPGETQYF.